This TCR beta chain originates from a study of radiotherapy plus CTLA-4 blockade in lung cancer. The overall study: An objective response was seen in about 17% of patients, and disease control in 31%.

The CDR3 runs to 15 residues. Germline V gives CDR1 SGHTA, CDR2 FQGNSA. V was pared by 3 bases and J by 0 bases, with 10 bases between. Profiled with immunoSEQ multiplex PCR; TCRdb holds only in-frame clones, not every one. In the table there are more than 90,000 clones, roughly 77% of which are singletons. This clonotype was sampled from a human donor with non-small cell lung cancer that progressed on radiotherapy plus ipilimumab. Some clones in this sample may be carry-over from other donors' samples. The material sequenced was peripheral blood, taken from a patient treated with radiotherapy plus ipilimumab. V usage is TRBV7-2 and J usage is TRBJ2-3; D is ambiguous. CDR3: CASSLVSTSTDTQYF. The CDR3, as DNA: TGTGCCAGCAGCTTGGTCAGCACTAGCACAGATACGCAGTATTTT.